This T cell receptor beta chain originates from a study of T cell repertoires in cytomegalovirus infection (dated by TCRdb to between 2017 and 2020). For the wider study: Peptide stimulations targeted recently identified HLA-C-restricted CMV epitopes, whose presentation resists viral immunomodulation, together with well-studied HLA-B-restricted epitopes. Donor HLA type was relevant to the analysis, because carriage of CMV infection together with the matching HLA type was indicated by public TCR beta signatures.

The data were produced on an Illumina HiSeq 1500. Using fastp at Q25 and MiXCR, TCRdb reprocessed the public reads and kept productive beta chains. CDR3 protein duplicates are merged, each entry listing the most common genes and DNA. The table for this sample lists some 220,000 distinct CDR3 sequences; roughly two fifths of them were counted only once. 55% to 60% of the sample belongs to the ten largest clones. The treatment or condition label here, explained by the study, means: in vitro stimulation with specific CMV peptide epitopes to enrich CMV-specific T cells. General study outcomes and caveats: In both this cohort and an independent approximately 370-donor cohort, the cumulative frequency of public TCR beta family members distinguished carriers of CMV infection plus the relevant HLA type. The ex vivo response was dominated by HLA-C-restricted CMV-specific TCR beta clonotypes, and the single most frequent clonotype in two of eight donors was supplied by these HLA-C-restricted clonotypes.

About this clonotype: This receptor's antigen is unknown. Per-base quality was not reported, and no clone a single base away is much larger than it.

At the junction V is shortened by 5 bases and J by 4 bases, with 12 bases in between. Taken from cysteine to phenylalanine, the CDR3 has 13 residues. The sequence is cut down to CDR3 DNA, 39 bases in frame from base 1. CDR1 and CDR2, per the germline V gene (reference sequence), are MNHEY and SMNVEV. The source is a human donor in good health (CMV status not recorded). Some clones in this sample may be carry-over from other donors' samples. Sequenced material: CD8+ T cells from cultured PBMCs, taken from culture after CMV antigen stimulation. Rearrangement joined TRBV27 to TRBJ2-7; D gene: possibly TRBD2, on 6 matching bases. The nucleotide sequence is given as TGTGCCAGCAGTCCTACTAGCCGTTACGAGCAGTACTTC. It codes for CASSPTSRYEQYF.